Included here is one TCR beta chain sequence, with context. Under the authors' procedure: For nucleated cells, counts were estimated from reference gene primer amplification. Assay: immunoSEQ multiplex PCR; the TCRdb copy retains only in-frame clones and omits some. V and J calls and clone size are copied from that table; D and trimming were computed from the DNA. Seen here are around 150,000 clones, 90% to 95% observed once, and the top ten hold over 3.5%. The data originate from a study of blood T cell repertoires in COVID-19. On the study more broadly: T cells, B-cell-depleted T cells, or PBMCs supplied cDNA or gDNA.

V dropped 0 bases and J dropped 9 bases, with 18 bases sitting between them. Germline V gene sequence: CDR1 GTSNPN, CDR2 SVGIG (reference sequence). There are 15 residues in the CDR3. The specimen sequenced was peripheral blood. The TCR sequence derives from a woman aged 45-60 years with acute or convalescent COVID-19. This sequence joins TRBV30 and TRBJ1-3; no clear D gene. The CDR3 reads CAWSVDLLTGSTIYF. The CDR3 nucleotides are TGTGCCTGGAGTGTAGACCTCCTTACGGGGTCCACCATATATTTT.